Here is one TCR beta chain with its context. Sequencing used immunoSEQ multiplex PCR; TCRdb keeps in-frame clones, though not all of them. Of more than 300,000 clones listed, approximately 91% are singletons. The source of the sample is a study of blood T cell repertoires in COVID-19. Germline CDR1 reads SNHLY; CDR2 reads FYNNEI. This CDR3 comprises 18 residues. V was shortened by 2 bases and J by 0 bases, with 17 bases between the two germline ends. The clonotype originates from a woman in her twenties or thirties who had been exposed to COVID-19. V gene TRBV2 combines with J gene TRBJ1-3; perhaps TRBD1 as D (5 bases). Sequencing used PBMCs or T cells enriched from blood (not recorded which). For the CDR3, the DNA is TGTGCCAGCAGTGAAATTCAGTGGGCAGGGCACTCTGGAAACACCATATATTTT. It is translated as CASSEIQWAGHSGNTIYF.